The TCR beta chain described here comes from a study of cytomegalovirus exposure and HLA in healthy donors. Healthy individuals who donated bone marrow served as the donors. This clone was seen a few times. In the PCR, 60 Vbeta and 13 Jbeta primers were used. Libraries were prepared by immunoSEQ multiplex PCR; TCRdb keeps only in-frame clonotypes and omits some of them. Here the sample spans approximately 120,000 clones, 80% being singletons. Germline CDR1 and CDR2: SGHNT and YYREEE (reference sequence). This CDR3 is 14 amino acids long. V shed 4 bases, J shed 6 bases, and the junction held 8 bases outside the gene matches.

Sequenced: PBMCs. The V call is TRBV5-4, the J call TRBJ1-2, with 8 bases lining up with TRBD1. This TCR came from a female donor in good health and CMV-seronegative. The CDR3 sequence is CASSPRQGLHGYTF. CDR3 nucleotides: TGTGCCAGCAGCCCGCGACAGGGGCTCCATGGCTACACCTTC.